This T cell receptor beta chain was sequenced during a study of blood T cells in healthy people across ages. Broader study findings: Both higher diversity and more naive CD4+ cells marked long-lived donors when set against aged donors. A roughly linear fall in TCR beta diversity per million T cells was seen with increasing age.

CDR1 and CDR2 (germline): SQVTM, ANQGSEA. Deletions cut 4 bases from V and 4 bases from J, with 7 bases between. The CDR3 consists of 11 residues. Together with a sample-barcoded 5' primer, a J-beta primer mix was included in a second PCR lasting about 7 to 12 cycles. TCRdb used MiXCR to reprocess the 5' RACE reads, holding one entry per CDR3 protein. The data show 1,300,000 or so distinct CDR3 sequences, 59% seen once. A remark on this clonotype: Its target is unknown.

V is TRBV29-1 and J is TRBJ1-2, with a weak D call TRBD1 (6 bases). The receptor was isolated from a man aged 18 to 30 in good health. The material sequenced was blood. The CDR3 loop reads CSVARGYGYTF. The CDR3 nucleotides read TGCAGCGTTGCCAGGGGCTATGGCTACACCTTC.